These 19 T cell receptor beta chains originate from one sample sequenced in a study of shared clonotypes between healthy human individuals. Some clones are missing from TCRdb's copy, which holds only in-frame ones; the method was immunoSEQ multiplex PCR. The repertoire holds roughly 2.5 million clones, with just over 90% as singletons. Sequencing was carried out using naive CD4+ T cells sorted from blood. Subset denoted: CD45RA+ positively selected. The receptors were gathered from a man between 18 and 35 years old in good health.

The sample holds one count of this clone. The V gene is TRBV19, the J gene TRBJ1-1; unclear D gene. Per germline, CDR1 LNHDA and CDR2 SQIVND (reference sequence). Trimming cost V 0 bases and J 2 bases, with 16 bases left between them. This CDR3 has 17 amino acids. Here the CDR3 DNA reads TGTGCCAGTAGTATAGACCTTTGGAGCTTACTAAACACTGAAGCTTTCTTT. As protein: CASSIDLWSLLNTEAFF.

The genes are TRBV19 and TRBJ2-2; D is perhaps TRBD2 (5 bases). This CDR3 comprises 15 residues. Germline V lookup: CDR1 LNHDA, CDR2 SQIVND (reference sequence). Trimming took off 9 bases at V and 3 bases at J, with 17 bases between the two ends. CDR3 region: CARIRGHRDTGELFF. CDR3 nucleotide sequence: TGTGCCAGAATCCGGGGTCATCGAGACACCGGGGAGCTGTTTTTT.

The chain combines TRBV9 with TRBJ1-6; D is unresolved. Germline loops: CDR1 SGDLS, CDR2 YYNGEE. The CDR3 sequence is 14 residues long. Trimming stripped 4 bases from V and 11 bases from J, with 16 bases between. Here the CDR3 DNA reads TGTGCCAGCAGCACGACTGGAACGAGTCCACCCCTCCACTTT. Translating it yields CASSTTGTSPPLHF.

This clone appeared a single time. The rearrangement uses TRBV5-1 and TRBJ1-2; 9 nucleotides agree with TRBD1. Per the germline V gene, CDR1 is SGHRS and CDR2 is YFSETQ. V shed 10 bases and J 10 bases; nucleotides not matched to a gene: 14. The CDR3 is made up of 13 amino acids. The CDR3 region is CAGSGQGRMYYTF. The DNA for the CDR3 is TGCGCCGGATCCGGACAGGGGCGAATGTACTACACCTTC.

The CDR3 is CAWDRDRGGQPQHF. CDR3 nucleotides: TGTGCCTGGGACCGGGACAGGGGGGGTCAGCCCCAGCATTTT. The V gene is TRBV30, the J gene TRBJ1-5; 11 bases agree with TRBD1. V lost 5 bases, J lost 6 bases, and 6 bases stayed unmatched. The CDR3 has 14 amino acids. CDR1 GTSNPN and CDR2 SVGIG come from the germline V gene (reference sequence).

The rearrangement joins TRBV6-1 to TRBJ1-5; 7 bases fit TRBD1. CDR3 length equals 13 residues. V lost 8 bases to trimming and J lost 5 bases; unmatched junction nucleotides: 6. Germline V lookup: CDR1 MNHNS, CDR2 SASEGT. The CDR3 loop reads CASCFTGDQPQHF. The CDR3 DNA follows: TGTGCCAGCTGTTTTACAGGGGATCAGCCCCAGCATTTT.

The rearrangement uses TRBV25-1 and TRBJ1-1; a weak D match, TRBD1 (6 bases). V dropped 6 bases and J dropped 7 bases, with 18 bases sitting between them. Germline CDR1 is MGHDK and CDR2 is SYGVNS. CDR3 length: 14 residues. The DNA of the CDR3 is TGTGCCAGCAGACCGGAAGGGGGATCCCTTGAAGCTTTCTTT. Its translation: CASRPEGGSLEAFF.

The J gene is TRBJ1-5, the V gene TRBV5-4, with 8 bases matching TRBD1. Per germline, CDR1 SGHNT and CDR2 YYREEE (reference sequence). V gave up 4 bases and J gave up 2 bases; unmatched junction bases: 2. This CDR3 is built from 14 residues. The CDR3 here is CASSQDRGNQPQHF. The CDR3 DNA sequence: TGTGCCAGCAGCCAGGACAGGGGCAATCAGCCCCAGCATTTT.

The chain joins TRBV7-9 to TRBJ2-7, with no clear D. V lost 6 bases to trimming and J lost 4 bases, with 13 bases between them. Germline V gene sequence: CDR1 SEHNR, CDR2 FQNEAQ (reference sequence). This CDR3 region has 13 residues. CDR3 loop: CASRSGLGYEQYF. In DNA form, the CDR3 reads TGTGCCAGCAGATCGGGCCTTGGGTACGAGCAGTACTTC.

Regarding this clone: At the DNA level, this CDR3 is encoded by other sequences in the same sample as well. J is TRBJ1-1 and V is TRBV5-1; TRBD1 might be the D (6 bases). This CDR3 region has 11 residues. V lost 4 bases, J lost 8 bases, and 9 bases lay in between. Germline lookup yields CDR1 SGHRS and CDR2 YFSETQ. The CDR3 is CASSLDREAFF. The CDR3 DNA follows: TGCGCCAGCAGCCTGGACAGAGAAGCTTTCTTT.

The genes are TRBV15 and TRBJ2-2; D is possibly TRBD2 (5 bases). CDR3 size: 14 residues. CDR1 is LNHNV and CDR2 is YYDKDF in the germline V gene (reference sequence). Trimming took off 1 base at V and 7 bases at J, with 10 bases between the two ends. The CDR3: CATSRVTGSGELFF. The CDR3 DNA reads as TGTGCCACCAGCAGAGTTACGGGGAGCGGGGAGCTGTTTTTT.

For this clone: In the same sample, other DNA sequences code for this CDR3. The CDR3 protein is CASSIAGTGYGYTF. In DNA, the CDR3 is TGTGCCAGTAGTATAGCCGGGACGGGCTATGGCTACACCTTC. The rearrangement links TRBV19 to TRBJ1-2, with a weak D call TRBD1 (5 bases). CDR3 size: 14 residues. Germline assignment: CDR1 LNHDA and CDR2 SQIVND (reference sequence). V was trimmed by 1 base and J by 4 bases, leaving 10 bases between them.

The chain is built from TRBV7-9 and TRBJ2-2, with D unresolved. Looked up from germline, CDR1 is SEHNR and CDR2 is FQNEAQ (reference sequence). Trimming removed 4 bases at V and 0 bases at J, with 6 bases between. The CDR3 is made up of 14 amino acids. The CDR3 region is CASSSWTNTGELFF. The CDR3 nucleotides read TGTGCCAGCAGCTCCTGGACGAACACCGGGGAGCTGTTTTTT.

The chain has TRBV18 and TRBJ2-7; weak D call: TRBD1 (6 bases). The CDR3 sequence is 15 residues long. Germline V gene sequence: CDR1 KGHSH, CDR2 LQKENI. The V end lost 8 bases, the J end lost 7 bases, and 24 bases lay between the germline ends. The CDR3: CASAAPGDTSGEQYF. The DNA for the CDR3 is TGTGCCAGCGCGGCACCAGGGGACACCTCCGGTGAGCAGTACTTC.

The rearrangement uses TRBV7-3 and TRBJ1-5; TRBD1 matches 9 bases. The V and J ends lost 5 bases and 7 bases, in that order; junction bases with no gene match: 18. Germline CDR1 and CDR2: SGHTA and FQGTGA. This CDR3 contains 18 residues. CDR3 sequence reads: CASSPLRTGAGLWQPQHF. The CDR3 bases are TGTGCCAGCAGCCCATTACGGACAGGGGCCGGATTATGGCAGCCCCAGCATTTT.

The CDR3: CASSQAVGSILETQYF. The CDR3 DNA follows: TGCGCCAGCAGCCAAGCTGTCGGGAGTATATTAGAGACCCAGTACTTC. The rearrangement links TRBV4-3 to TRBJ2-5, with D perhaps matching TRBD2 (6 bases). This CDR3 region has 16 residues. Germline V gene data show CDR1 as LGHNA and CDR2 as YSLEER. The V end was cut by 1 base, the J end by 4 bases, with 16 bases between.

The chain employs TRBV29-1 and TRBJ2-3; the D gene is possibly TRBD1 (5 bases). Germline CDR1 SQVTM, CDR2 ANQGSEA. V was pared by 4 bases and J by 2 bases, with 7 bases between. This CDR3 is built from 12 residues. This CDR3 is CSVGTITDTQYF. For the CDR3, the DNA is TGCAGCGTTGGGACAATCACAGATACGCAGTATTTT.

V and J are TRBV30 and TRBJ2-5; D is possibly TRBD2 (5 bases). Matching the DNA end better, TRBJ2-7 makes the J call doubtful. The CDR3 is 14 residues long. Germline V gene lookup returns CDR1 GTSNPN and CDR2 SVGIG (reference sequence). CDR3: CAWSSDFWGYEQYF. For the CDR3, the DNA is TGTGCCTGGAGCTCGGACTTTTGGGGCTACGAGCAGTACTTC.

The rearrangement uses TRBV5-1 and TRBJ1-1; no reliable D call. CDR1 is SGHRS, CDR2 YFSETQ, per germline. V was pared by 0 bases and J by 0 bases, with 6 bases between. This CDR3 comprises 14 residues. The CDR3 region has the DNA TGCGCCAGCAGCTTGGTGGGCCTGAACACTGAAGCTTTCTTT. Translating gives CASSLVGLNTEAFF.